The present T cell receptor (beta chain) was sequenced within a study of T cells after yellow fever vaccination. Notes on the study in general: Overall, a small share of clonotypes was seen in both CD4 and CD8 compartments. From the bulk population, abundant clonotypes could contaminate and appear within FACS-sorted repertoires. The secondary response showed a weaker magnitude and a faster peak, day 5 versus 15.

5'RACE template switching produced TCR cDNA carrying a universal primer site and UMIs. TCRdb passed the 5' RACE reads through MiXCR, listing each CDR3 protein once. This table holds hundreds of thousands of distinct CDR3 sequences, 9% to 15% found once. This clonotype came up a few times. Its antigen is not known. Germline V gene data show CDR1 as SGHAT and CDR2 as FQNNGV. Deletions cut 5 bases from V and 6 bases from J, with 14 bases between. CDR3 length: 15 residues. The chain uses TRBV11-2 and TRBJ1-6; D gene unclear. The sample here was PBMCs, taken on the day of the yellow fever booster vaccination. This clonotype was obtained from a man in his thirties or forties who received the YFV17D yellow fever vaccine. Here the CDR3 reads CASSPLERINSPLHF. The CDR3 DNA is TGTGCCAGCAGCCCGTTGGAGAGAATTAATTCACCCCTCCACTTT.